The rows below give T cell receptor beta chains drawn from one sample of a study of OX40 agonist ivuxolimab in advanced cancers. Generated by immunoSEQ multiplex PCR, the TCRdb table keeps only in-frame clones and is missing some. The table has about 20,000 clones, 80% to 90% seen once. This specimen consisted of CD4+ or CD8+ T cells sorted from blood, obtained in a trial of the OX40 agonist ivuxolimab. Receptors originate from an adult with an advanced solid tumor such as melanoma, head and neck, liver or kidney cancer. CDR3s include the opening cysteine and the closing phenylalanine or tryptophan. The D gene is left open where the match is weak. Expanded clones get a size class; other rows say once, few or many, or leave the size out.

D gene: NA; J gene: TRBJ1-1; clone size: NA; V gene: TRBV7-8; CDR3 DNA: TGTGCCAGCAGCTCACAGGTGGCAGGGTCGGGCACTGAAGCTTTCTTT; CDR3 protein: CASSSQVAGSGTEAFF
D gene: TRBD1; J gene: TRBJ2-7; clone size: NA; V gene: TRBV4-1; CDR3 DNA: TGCGCCAGCAGTCAGGGGGCTGACTACGAGCAGTACTTC; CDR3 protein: CASSQGADYEQYF
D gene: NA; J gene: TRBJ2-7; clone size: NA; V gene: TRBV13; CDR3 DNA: TGTGCCAGCAGCTTAGCAGACGAGCAGTACTTC; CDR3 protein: CASSLADEQYF
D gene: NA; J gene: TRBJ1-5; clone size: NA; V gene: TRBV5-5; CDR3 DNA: TGTGCCAGCAGCTTGGCCCCGGGGGGCAATCAGCCCCAGCATTTT; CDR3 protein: CASSLAPGGNQPQHF
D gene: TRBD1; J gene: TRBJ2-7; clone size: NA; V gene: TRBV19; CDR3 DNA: TGTGCCAGTAGTGCTTTCGGGACAGGGGGGGACGAGCAGTACTTC; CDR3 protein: CASSAFGTGGDEQYF
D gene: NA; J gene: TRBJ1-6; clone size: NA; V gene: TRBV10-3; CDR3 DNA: TGTGCCATCAGTGAGCTGGCAGGGTCGGGAAATTCACCCCTCCACTTT; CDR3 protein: CAISELAGSGNSPLHF
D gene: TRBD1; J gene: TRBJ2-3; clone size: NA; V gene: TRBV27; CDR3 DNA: TGTGCCAGCAGGCCCGGGACAGGGGGCACAGATACGCAGTATTTT; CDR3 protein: CASRPGTGGTDTQYF
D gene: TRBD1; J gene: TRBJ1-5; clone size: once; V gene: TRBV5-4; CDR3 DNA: TGTGCTTGGGGGACAGGACTCGCGGGCAATCAGCCCCAGCATTTT; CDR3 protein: CAWGTGLAGNQPQHF
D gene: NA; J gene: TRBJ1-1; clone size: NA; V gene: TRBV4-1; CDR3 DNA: TGCGCCAGCAGCCAGGGACATCCAATCGAGGGCACTGAAGCTTTCTTT; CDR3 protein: CASSQGHPIEGTEAFF
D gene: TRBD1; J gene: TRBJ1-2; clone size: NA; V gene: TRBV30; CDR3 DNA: TGTGCCTGGAGTGTAACCGACAGGGATTTGGGTGGCTACACCTTC; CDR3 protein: CAWSVTDRDLGGYTF
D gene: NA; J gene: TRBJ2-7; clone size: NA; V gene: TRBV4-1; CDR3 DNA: TGCGCCAGCAGCCAAGAATGGGGGGGCAACATCTACGAGCAGTACTTC; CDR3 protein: CASSQEWGGNIYEQYF
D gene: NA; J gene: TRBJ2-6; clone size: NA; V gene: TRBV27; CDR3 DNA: TGTGCCAGCACTCTGGGATCTGGGGCCAACGTCCTGACTTTC; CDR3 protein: CASTLGSGANVLTF
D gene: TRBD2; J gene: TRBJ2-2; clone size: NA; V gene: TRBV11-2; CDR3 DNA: TGTGCCAGCAGCCCCCCGGCCCCGGGGGGAGCCGGGGAGCTGTTTTTT; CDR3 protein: CASSPPAPGGAGELFF
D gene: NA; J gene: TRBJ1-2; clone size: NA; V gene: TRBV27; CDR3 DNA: TGTGCCAGCAGCACTAACGGGGTTAACTATGGCTACACCTTC; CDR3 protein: CASSTNGVNYGYTF
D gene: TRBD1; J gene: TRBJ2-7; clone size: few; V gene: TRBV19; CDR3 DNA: TGTGCCAGTAGTATGAGGGACAGCTCCTACGAGCAGTACTTC; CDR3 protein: CASSMRDSSYEQYF
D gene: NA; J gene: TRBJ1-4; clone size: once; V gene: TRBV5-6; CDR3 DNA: TGTGCCAGCAGCTTGGTTCTTGGTGAAAAACTGTTTTTT; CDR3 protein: CASSLVLGEKLFF
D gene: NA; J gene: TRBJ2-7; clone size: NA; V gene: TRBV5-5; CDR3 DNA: TGTGCCAGCAGCTGGACGTGGTTTGGGTACGAGCAGTACTTC; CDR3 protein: CASSWTWFGYEQYF
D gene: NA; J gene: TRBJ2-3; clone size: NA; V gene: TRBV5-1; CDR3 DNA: TGCGCCAGCAGCTTAAGCACAGATACGCAGTATTTT; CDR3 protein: CASSLSTDTQYF
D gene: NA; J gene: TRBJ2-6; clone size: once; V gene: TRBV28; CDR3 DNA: TGTGCCAGCAGGGTGCCAAGGTCCCACGCTGGGGCCAACGTCCTGACTTTC; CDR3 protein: CASRVPRSHAGANVLTF
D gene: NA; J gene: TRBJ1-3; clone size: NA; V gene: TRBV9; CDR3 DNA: TGTGCCAGCAGCGTAGCCAGGGGTGTAGGAAACACCATATATTTT; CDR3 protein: CASSVARGVGNTIYF
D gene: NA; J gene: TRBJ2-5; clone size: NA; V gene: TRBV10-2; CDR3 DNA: TGCGCCAGCAGGGATATGATTAGTGGGGAGACCCAGTACTTC; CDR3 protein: CASRDMISGETQYF
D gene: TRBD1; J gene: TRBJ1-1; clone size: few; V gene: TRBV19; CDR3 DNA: TGTGCCAGTAGTACCGGGACAGGGACCACTGAAGCTTTCTTT; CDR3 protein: CASSTGTGTTEAFF
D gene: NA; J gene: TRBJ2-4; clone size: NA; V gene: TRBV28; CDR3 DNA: TGTGCCAGCAGTTTAGGACAGAGAAACATTCAGTACTTC; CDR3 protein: CASSLGQRNIQYF
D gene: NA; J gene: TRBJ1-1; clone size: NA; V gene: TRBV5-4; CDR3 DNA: TGTGCCAGCAGCTGGGCCGCGGCGAACACTGAAGCTTTCTTT; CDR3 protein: CASSWAAANTEAFF
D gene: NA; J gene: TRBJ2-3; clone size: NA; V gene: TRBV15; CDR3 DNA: TGTGCCACCAGCAGAGGAGTATCGGGGCTAACAGATACGCAGTATTTT; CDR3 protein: CATSRGVSGLTDTQYF
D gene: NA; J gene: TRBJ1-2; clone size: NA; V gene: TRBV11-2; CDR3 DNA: TGTGCCAGCAGCTTAGTTCTGGGCTACACCTTC; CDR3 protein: CASSLVLGYTF
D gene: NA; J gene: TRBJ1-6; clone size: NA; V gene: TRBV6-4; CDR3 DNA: TGTGCCAGCAGTTACGACGGATTCAATTCACCCCTCCACTTT; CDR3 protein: CASSYDGFNSPLHF
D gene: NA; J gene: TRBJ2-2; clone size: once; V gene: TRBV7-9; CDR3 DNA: TGTGCCAGCAGTCCGGTGGTCCAGACCACCGGGGAGCTGTTTTTT; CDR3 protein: CASSPVVQTTGELFF
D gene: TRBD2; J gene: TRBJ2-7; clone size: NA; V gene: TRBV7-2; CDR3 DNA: TGTGCCAGCAGCCAAGGGGGGAGGACTAGCGGGCTCGAGCAGTACTTC; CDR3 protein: CASSQGGRTSGLEQYF
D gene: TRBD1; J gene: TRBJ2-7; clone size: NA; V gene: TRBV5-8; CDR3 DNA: TGTGCCAGCAGCTCCCGGGACAGGGGAACCCACGAGCAGTACTTC; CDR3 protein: CASSSRDRGTHEQYF
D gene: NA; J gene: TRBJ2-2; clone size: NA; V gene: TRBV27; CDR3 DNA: TGTGCCAGCAGTCCTGGATGGGGGGCGAACACCGGGGAGCTGTTTTTT; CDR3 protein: CASSPGWGANTGELFF
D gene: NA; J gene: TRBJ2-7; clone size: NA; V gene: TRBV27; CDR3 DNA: TGTGCCAGCAGTTTTCGGGTCTCCTACGAGCAGTACTTC; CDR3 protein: CASSFRVSYEQYF
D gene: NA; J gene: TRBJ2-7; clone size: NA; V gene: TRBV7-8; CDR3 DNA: TGTGCCAGCAGCACCTCATCCTACGAGCAGTACTTC; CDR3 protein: CASSTSSYEQYF
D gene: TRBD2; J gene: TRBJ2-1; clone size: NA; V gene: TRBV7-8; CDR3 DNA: TGTGCCAGCAGCTTAGGGCGTAGACTAGCGGGAGGGCCCGGGAACAATGAGCAGTTCTTC; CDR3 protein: CASSLGRRLAGGPGNNEQFF
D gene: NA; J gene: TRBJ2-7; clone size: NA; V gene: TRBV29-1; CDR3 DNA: TGCAGCGTCGCTGGTTTGGGCAAATCCGAGCAGTACTTC; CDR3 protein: CSVAGLGKSEQYF
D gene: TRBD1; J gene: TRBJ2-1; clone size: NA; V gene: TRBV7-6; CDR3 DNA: TGTGCCAGCGGACAGGGTGTAGGGAATGAGCAGTTCTTC; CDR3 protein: CASGQGVGNEQFF
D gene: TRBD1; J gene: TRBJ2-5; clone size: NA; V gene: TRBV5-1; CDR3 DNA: TGCGCCAGCAGCTTCACAGGGGGAAGTGCGGAGACCCAGTACTTC; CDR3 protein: CASSFTGGSAETQYF
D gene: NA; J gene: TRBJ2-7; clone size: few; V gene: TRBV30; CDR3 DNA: TGTGCCTGGAGTGACGGGACTCTGTACGAGCAGTACTTC; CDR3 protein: CAWSDGTLYEQYF
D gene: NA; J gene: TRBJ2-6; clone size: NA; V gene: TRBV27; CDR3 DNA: TGTGCCAGCAGGACGATGTCCTCTGGGGCCAACGTCCTGACTTTC; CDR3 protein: CASRTMSSGANVLTF
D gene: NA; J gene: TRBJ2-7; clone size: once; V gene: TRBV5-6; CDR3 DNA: TGTGCCAGCAGCTTGGGGGGCACCTACGAGCAGTACTTC; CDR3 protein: CASSLGGTYEQYF
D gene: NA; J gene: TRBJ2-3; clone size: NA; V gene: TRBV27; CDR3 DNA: TGTGCCAGCAGTTTAGCGGAGAGCGGAGATACGCAGTATTTT; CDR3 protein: CASSLAESGDTQYF
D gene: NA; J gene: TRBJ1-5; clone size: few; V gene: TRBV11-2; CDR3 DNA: TGTGCCAGCAGCTGGGGCAGGGAGCCCCAGCATTTT; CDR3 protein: CASSWGREPQHF
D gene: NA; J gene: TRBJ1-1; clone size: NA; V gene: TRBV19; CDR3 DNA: TGTGCCAGTAGTGATCTAAGGATGAACACTGAAGCTTTCTTT; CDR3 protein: CASSDLRMNTEAFF
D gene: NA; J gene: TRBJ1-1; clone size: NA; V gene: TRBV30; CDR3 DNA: TGTGCCTGGAGTGTAGCGGGCGGGAACACTGAAGCTTTCTTT; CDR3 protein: CAWSVAGGNTEAFF
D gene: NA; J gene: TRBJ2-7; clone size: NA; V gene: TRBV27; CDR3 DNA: TGTGCCAGTTCTTGGGCAGTGACCTACGAGCAGTACTTC; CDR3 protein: CASSWAVTYEQYF
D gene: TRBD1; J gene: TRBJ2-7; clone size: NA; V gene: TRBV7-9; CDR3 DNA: TGTGCCAGCAGCGCCCGGACAGGCTATCGAATGGACGAGCAGTACTTC; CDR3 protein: CASSARTGYRMDEQYF
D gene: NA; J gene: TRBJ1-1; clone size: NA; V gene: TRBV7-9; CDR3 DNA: TGTGCCAGCAGCTCGATGGGGGGAAGGGAGTACACTGAAGCTTTCTTT; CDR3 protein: CASSSMGGREYTEAFF
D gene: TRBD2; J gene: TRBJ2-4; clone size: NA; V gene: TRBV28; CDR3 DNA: TGTGCCAGCAGCCCCGGGGGAGGGACGGTTGGCAAAAACATTCAGTACTTC; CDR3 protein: CASSPGGGTVGKNIQYF
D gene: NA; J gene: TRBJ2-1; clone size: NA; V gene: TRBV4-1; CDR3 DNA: TGCGCCAGCAGCCAAGGGGAGGCTCCGGGATACAATGAGCAGTTCTTC; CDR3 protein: CASSQGEAPGYNEQFF
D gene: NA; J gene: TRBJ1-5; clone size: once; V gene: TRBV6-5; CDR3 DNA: TGTGCCAGCAGTTACCGGCAGGGAGGCAATCAGCCCCAGCATTTT; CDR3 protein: CASSYRQGGNQPQHF
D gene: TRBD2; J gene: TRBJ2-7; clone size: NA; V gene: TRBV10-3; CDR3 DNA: TGTGCCATCCGGGCACTAGCGGGGGACGAGCAGTACTTC; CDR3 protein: CAIRALAGDEQYF